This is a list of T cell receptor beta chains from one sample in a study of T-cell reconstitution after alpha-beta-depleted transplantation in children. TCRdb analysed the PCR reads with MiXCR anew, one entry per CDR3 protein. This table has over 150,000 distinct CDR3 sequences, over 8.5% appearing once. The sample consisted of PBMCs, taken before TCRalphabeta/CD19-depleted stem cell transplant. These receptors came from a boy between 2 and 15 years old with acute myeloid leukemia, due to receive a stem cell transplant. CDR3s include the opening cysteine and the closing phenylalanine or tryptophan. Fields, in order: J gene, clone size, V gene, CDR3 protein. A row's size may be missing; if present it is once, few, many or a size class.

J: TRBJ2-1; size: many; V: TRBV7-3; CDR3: CASSLGQTLGNEQFF
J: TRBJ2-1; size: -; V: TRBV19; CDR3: CASGGGGSDPYNEQFF
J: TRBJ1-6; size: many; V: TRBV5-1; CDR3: CASSLGINRGGSPLHF
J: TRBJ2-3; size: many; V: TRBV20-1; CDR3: CSARDPDSGAVPQYF
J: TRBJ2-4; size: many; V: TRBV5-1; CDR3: CASSPDSTLAKNIQYF
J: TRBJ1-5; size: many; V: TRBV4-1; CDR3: CASSQEGWGNQPQHF
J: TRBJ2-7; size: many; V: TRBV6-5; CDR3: CASSYVLAGGYEQYF
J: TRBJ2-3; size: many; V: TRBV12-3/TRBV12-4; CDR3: CASRDRGSTDTQYF
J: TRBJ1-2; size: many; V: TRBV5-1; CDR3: CASSLGTGYGYTF
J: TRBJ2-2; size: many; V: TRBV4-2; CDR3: CASSRGNTGELFF
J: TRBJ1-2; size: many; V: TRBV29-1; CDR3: CSASGTSDGYTF
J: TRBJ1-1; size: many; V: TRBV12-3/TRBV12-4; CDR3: CASNPTGPSTEAFF
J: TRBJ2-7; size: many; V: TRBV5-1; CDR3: CASSRGVLASYEQYF
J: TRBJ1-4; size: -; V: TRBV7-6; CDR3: CASSIGTGRNEKLFF
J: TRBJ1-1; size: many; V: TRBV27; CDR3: CASSTNRGLWQRTEAFF
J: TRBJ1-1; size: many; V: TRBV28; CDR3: CASSYDGPSLAFF
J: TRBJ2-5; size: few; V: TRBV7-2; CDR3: CASSFTAFQETQYF
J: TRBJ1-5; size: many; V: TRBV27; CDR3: CASSLSPLQPQHF
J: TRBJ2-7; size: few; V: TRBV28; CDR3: CASRDTGTSPIEQYF
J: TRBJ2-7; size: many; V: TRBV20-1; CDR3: CSGSVSGTYEQYF
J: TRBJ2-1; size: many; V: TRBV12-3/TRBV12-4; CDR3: CASSLRSTGTSGRNDYNEQFF
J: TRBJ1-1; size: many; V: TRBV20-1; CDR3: CSQFGHLPEAFF
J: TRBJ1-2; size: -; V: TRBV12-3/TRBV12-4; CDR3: CASKKTQGAGYTF
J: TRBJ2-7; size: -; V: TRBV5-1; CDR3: CASSLGQGDSYEQYF
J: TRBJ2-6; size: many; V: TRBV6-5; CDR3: CASSHRTGRASGANVLTF
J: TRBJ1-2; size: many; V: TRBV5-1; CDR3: CASSPGQSFYGYTF
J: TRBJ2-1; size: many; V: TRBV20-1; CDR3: CSAVSGTSRGEQFF
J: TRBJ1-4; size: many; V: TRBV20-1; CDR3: CSARAGGAQFNEKLFF
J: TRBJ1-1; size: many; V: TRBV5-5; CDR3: CASSLATGNTEAFF
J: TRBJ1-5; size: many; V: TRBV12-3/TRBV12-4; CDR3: CASSYSLGNQPQHF
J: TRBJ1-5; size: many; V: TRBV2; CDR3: CASMSGGPTNQPQHF
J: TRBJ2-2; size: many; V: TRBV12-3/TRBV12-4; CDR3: CASSPRTRTGELFF
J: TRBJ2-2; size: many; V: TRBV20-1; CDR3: CSAGTPLNTGELFF
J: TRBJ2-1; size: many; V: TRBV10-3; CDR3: CAIGATSSYNEQFF
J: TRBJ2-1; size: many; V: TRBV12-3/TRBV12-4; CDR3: CASSDRVGEQFF
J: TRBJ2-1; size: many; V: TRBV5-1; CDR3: CATKPGGTYNEQFF
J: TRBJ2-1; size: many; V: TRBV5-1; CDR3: CASSRGSGSENEQFF